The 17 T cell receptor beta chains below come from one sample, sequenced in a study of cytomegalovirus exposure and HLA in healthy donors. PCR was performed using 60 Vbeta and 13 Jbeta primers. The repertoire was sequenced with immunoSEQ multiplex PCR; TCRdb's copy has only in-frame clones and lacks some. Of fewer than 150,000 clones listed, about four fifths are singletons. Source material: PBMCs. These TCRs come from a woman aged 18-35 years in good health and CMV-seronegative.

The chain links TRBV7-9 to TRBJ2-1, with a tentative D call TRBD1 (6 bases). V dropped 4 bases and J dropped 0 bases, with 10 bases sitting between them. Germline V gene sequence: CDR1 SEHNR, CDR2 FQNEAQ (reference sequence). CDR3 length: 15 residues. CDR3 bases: TGTGCCAGCAGCTCCACAGGGAGCTCCTACAATGAGCAGTTCTTC. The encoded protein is CASSSTGSSYNEQFF.

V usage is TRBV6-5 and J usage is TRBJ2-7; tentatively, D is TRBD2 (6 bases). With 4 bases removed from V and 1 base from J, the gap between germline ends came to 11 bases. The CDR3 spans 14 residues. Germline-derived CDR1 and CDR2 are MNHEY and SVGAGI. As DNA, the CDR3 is TGTGCCAGCAGTTTAAGCGGGCAATCCTACGAGCAGTACTTC. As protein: CASSLSGQSYEQYF.

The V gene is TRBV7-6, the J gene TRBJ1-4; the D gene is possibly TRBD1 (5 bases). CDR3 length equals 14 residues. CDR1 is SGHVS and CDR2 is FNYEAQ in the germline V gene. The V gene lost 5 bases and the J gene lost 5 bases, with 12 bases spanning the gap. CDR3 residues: CASSRRATNEKLFF. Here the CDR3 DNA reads TGTGCCAGCAGCCGCAGGGCGACAAATGAAAAACTGTTTTTT.

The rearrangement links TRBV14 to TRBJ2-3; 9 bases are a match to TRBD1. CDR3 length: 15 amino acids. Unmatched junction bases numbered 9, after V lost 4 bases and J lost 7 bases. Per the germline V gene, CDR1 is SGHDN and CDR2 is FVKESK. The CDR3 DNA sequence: TGTGCCAGCAGCCCCCGTGGGACAGGGTGGCATACGCAGTATTTT. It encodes CASSPRGTGWHTQYF.

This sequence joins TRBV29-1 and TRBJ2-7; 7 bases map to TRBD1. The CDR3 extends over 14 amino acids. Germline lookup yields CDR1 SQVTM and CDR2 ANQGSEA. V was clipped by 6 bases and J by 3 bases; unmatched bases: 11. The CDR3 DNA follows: TGCAGCGTGTACCGGGAAGGGGGCTTCTACGAGCAGTACTTC. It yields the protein CSVYREGGFYEQYF.

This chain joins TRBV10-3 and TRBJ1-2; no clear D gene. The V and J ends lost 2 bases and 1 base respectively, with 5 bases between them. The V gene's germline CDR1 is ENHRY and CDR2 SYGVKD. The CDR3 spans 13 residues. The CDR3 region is CAISETNNYGYTF. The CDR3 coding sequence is TGTGCCATCAGTGAGACAAATAACTATGGCTACACCTTC.

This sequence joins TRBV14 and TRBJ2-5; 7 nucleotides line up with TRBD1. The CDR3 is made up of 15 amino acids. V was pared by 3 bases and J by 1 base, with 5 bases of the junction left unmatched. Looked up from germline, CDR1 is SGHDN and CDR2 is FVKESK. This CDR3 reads CASSHFRQGQETQYF. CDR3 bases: TGTGCCAGCAGCCACTTCCGACAGGGCCAAGAGACCCAGTACTTC.

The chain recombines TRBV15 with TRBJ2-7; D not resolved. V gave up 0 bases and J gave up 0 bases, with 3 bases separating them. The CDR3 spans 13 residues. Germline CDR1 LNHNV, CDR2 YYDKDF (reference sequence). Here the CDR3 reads CATSRDISYEQYF. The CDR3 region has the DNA TGTGCCACCAGCAGAGACATCTCCTACGAGCAGTACTTC.

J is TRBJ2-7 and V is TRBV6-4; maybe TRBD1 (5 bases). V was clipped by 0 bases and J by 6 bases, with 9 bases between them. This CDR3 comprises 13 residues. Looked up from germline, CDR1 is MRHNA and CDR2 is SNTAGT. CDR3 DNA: TGTGCCAGCAGTGACTCGATAAGGGGCGAGCAGTACGTC. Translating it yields CASSDSIRGEQYV.

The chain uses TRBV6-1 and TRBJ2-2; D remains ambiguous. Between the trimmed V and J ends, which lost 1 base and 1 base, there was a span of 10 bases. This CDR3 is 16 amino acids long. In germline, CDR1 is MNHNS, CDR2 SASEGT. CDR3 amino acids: CASSEEDSLNTGELFF. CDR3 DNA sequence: TGTGCCAGCAGTGAAGAAGACTCCCTGAACACCGGGGAGCTGTTTTTT.

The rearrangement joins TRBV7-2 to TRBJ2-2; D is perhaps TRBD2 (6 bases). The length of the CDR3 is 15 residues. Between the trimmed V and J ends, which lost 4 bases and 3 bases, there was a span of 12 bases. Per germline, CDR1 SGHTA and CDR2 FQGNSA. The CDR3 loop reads CASSSGLLYTGELFF. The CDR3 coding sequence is TGTGCCAGCAGCTCGGGACTCCTTTACACCGGGGAGCTGTTTTTT.

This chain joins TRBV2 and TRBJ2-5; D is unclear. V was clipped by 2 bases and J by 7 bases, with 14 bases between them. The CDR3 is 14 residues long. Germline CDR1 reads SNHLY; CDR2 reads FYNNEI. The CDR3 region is CASSEPRGAGTQYF. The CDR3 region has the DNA TGTGCCAGCAGTGAACCTCGTGGTGCCGGGACCCAGTACTTC.

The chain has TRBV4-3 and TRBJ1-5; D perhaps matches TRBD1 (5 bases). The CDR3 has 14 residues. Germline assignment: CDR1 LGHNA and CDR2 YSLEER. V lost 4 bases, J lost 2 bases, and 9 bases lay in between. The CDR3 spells CASSPATGNQPQHF. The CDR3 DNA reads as TGCGCCAGCAGCCCTGCGACAGGCAATCAGCCCCAGCATTTT.

CDR3 residues: CASRGGSGRGYTF. The DNA for the CDR3 is TGTGCCAGCAGGGGGGGGTCGGGGCGCGGCTACACCTTC. The rearrangement uses TRBV6-1 and TRBJ1-2; D possibly corresponds to TRBD1 (5 bases). V was trimmed by 6 bases and J by 8 bases, leaving 16 bases between them. The CDR3 covers 13 residues. Germline CDR1 and CDR2: MNHNS and SASEGT.

Here the CDR3 reads CASSPRGYSNQPQHF. In DNA, the CDR3 is TGTGCCAGCAGTCCGCGGGGGTATAGCAATCAGCCCCAGCATTTT. The rearrangement uses TRBV5-8 and TRBJ1-5, with D possibly being TRBD1 (5 bases). CDR1 is SGHTS and CDR2 is YDEGEE in the germline V gene. V was cut by 5 bases and J by 0 bases, with 12 bases left in between. CDR3 size: 15 residues.

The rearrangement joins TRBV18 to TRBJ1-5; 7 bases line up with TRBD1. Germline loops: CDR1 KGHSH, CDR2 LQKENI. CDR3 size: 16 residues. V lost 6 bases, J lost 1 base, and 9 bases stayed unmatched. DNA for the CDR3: TGTGCCAGCTCCCAACAACAGGGGCAGAGCAATCAGCCCCAGCATTTT. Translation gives CASSQQQGQSNQPQHF. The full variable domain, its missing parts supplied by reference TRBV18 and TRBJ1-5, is NAGVMQNPRHLVRRRGQEARLRCSPMKGHSHVYWYRQLPEEGLKFMVYLQKENIIDESGMPKERFSAEFPKEGPSILRIQQVVRGDSAAYFCASSQQQGQSNQPQHFGDGTRLSIL.

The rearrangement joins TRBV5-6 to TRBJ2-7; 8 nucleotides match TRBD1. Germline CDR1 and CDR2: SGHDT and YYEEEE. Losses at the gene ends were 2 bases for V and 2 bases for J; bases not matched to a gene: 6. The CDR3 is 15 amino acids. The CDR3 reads CASSFRDRSPYEQYF. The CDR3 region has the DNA TGTGCCAGCAGCTTCCGGGACAGGTCCCCCTACGAGCAGTACTTC.